One sample yielded the 14 T cell receptor beta chains listed below, sequenced in a study of radiation and T cells in renal cell carcinoma. Time point defined: blood 2 weeks post-SBRT. Sample treatment: 15 Gy SBRT to primary tumor, nephrectomy 4 weeks later. Sequencing was performed with immunoSEQ multiplex PCR; in TCRdb, only in-frame clones are kept and a portion is missing. The table records about 130,000 clones, 80% to 90% of them present only once. Sequences were derived from blood, sampled from a patient whose treatment included radiotherapy and nephrectomy. These receptors originate from a woman aged 55-75 years with renal cell carcinoma.

CDR3 protein: CDGRDNQDSPLHF. The CDR3 DNA follows: TGTGACGGGAGGGACAATCAAGATTCACCCCTCCACTTT. This chain uses TRBV2 with TRBJ1-6; weak D call: TRBD1 (6 bases). Germline-derived CDR1 and CDR2 are SNHLY and FYNNEI. The CDR3 sequence is 13 residues long.

This chain uses TRBV13 with TRBJ2-7, with TRBD1 identical over 9 bases. The trim removed 3 bases at V and 3 bases at J, leaving 6 bases unmatched. The CDR3 is 15 amino acids. The germline V gene has CDR1 PRHDT and CDR2 FYEKMQ (reference sequence). CDR3 loop: CASSLGDRVGYEQYF. The CDR3 DNA sequence: TGTGCCAGCAGCTTGGGGGACAGGGTAGGCTACGAGCAGTACTTC.

This clone showed up just a few times. The rearrangement links TRBV19 to TRBJ2-1; the D is unclear. Germline CDR1 and CDR2: LNHDA and SQIVND (reference sequence). The V end was cut by 5 bases, the J end by 0 bases, with 14 bases between. This CDR3 comprises 16 residues. The CDR3 loop reads CASSPRPWSSYNEQFF. CDR3 DNA: TGTGCCAGTAGTCCCCGACCGTGGAGCTCCTACAATGAGCAGTTCTTC.

The chain is built from TRBV30 and TRBJ1-3; perhaps TRBD1 as D (5 bases). This CDR3 spans 17 amino acids. Germline loops: CDR1 GTSNPN, CDR2 SVGIG (reference sequence). Between the trimmed V and J ends, which lost 2 bases and 2 bases, there was a span of 19 bases. Written as DNA, the CDR3 is TGTGCCTGGAGTAAGTCTATTACCGGGACCGCTGGAAACACCATATATTTT. Translating it yields CAWSKSITGTAGNTIYF.

The chain combines TRBV5-5 with TRBJ2-7; D not certain. V lost 4 bases, J lost 0 bases, and 14 bases lay in between. The CDR3 totals 15 residues. CDR1 is SGHKS, CDR2 YYEKEE, per germline (reference sequence). The CDR3 reads CASSQDATGSYEQYF. CDR3 nucleotides: TGTGCCAGCAGCCAGGACGCCACCGGCTCCTACGAGCAGTACTTC.

This clone came up a few times. The CDR3 reads CASSIAGGTYEQYF. In DNA form, the CDR3 reads TGTGCCAGTAGTATAGCAGGCGGAACCTACGAGCAGTACTTC. This chain uses TRBV19 with TRBJ2-7; the D is unclear. The germline V and J ends were trimmed by 1 base and 2 bases, with 9 bases remaining between them. The CDR3 consists of 14 residues. CDR1 is LNHDA and CDR2 is SQIVND in the germline V gene (reference sequence).

In its sample, this clone was seen a few times. The chain is built from TRBV6-6 and TRBJ2-2; D call uncertain. V lost 0 bases, J lost 6 bases, and 2 bases lay in between. The length of the CDR3 is 12 residues. Germline lookup yields CDR1 MNHNY and CDR2 SVGAGI (reference sequence). Written as DNA, the CDR3 is TGTGCCAGCAGTTACTCCCCCGGGGAGCTGTTTTTT. Its protein product is CASSYSPGELFF.

The V call is TRBV28, the J call TRBJ2-5; D is possibly TRBD2 (6 bases). The V gene lost 3 bases and the J gene lost 4 bases, with 12 bases spanning the gap. Germline V lookup: CDR1 MDHEN, CDR2 SYDVKM. The CDR3 consists of 14 residues. CDR3 in amino acids: CASSFGGVRETQYF. The CDR3 DNA follows: TGTGCCAGCAGTTTCGGAGGGGTCCGAGAGACCCAGTACTTC.

The CDR3 is CASMEGAGETQYF. In DNA form, the CDR3 reads TGTGCCAGCATGGAGGGGGCCGGGGAGACCCAGTACTTC. The J gene is TRBJ2-5, the V gene TRBV28; possibly TRBD1 for D (7 bases). Trimming pared 7 bases from V and 5 bases from J, leaving 14 bases between. CDR1 and CDR2 (germline): MDHEN, SYDVKM. The CDR3 loop spans 13 amino acids.

J is TRBJ1-5 and V is TRBV6-6; TRBD1 might be the D (6 bases). CDR1 is MNHNY and CDR2 is SVGAGI in the germline V gene (reference sequence). Trimming removed 4 bases at V and 6 bases at J, with 16 bases between. This CDR3 is built from 15 residues. The CDR3 reads CASSLVLLQGQPQHF. The CDR3 DNA reads TGTGCCAGCAGTTTGGTTCTTCTACAGGGTCAGCCCCAGCATTTT.

This clone came up once. The chain links TRBV10-1 to TRBJ2-4; no definite D call. This CDR3 contains 16 residues. Trimming shortened V by 0 bases and J by 6 bases, and 15 bases separated the two germline ends. Germline CDR1 WNHNN, CDR2 SYGVQD (reference sequence). For the CDR3, the DNA is TGCGCCAGCAGTGAGTCTTTGTTCAGATCCTCAAACATTCAGTACTTC. Protein product: CASSESLFRSSNIQYF.

The chain uses TRBV6-6 and TRBJ1-1, with 9 bases that match TRBD1. The CDR3 loop spans 14 amino acids. Germline V gene sequence: CDR1 MNHNY, CDR2 SVGAGI (reference sequence). The V and J ends lost 6 bases and 3 bases, in that order; junction bases with no gene match: 5. The DNA of the CDR3 is TGTGCCAGCAGGCCGACAGGGGGTGACACTGAAGCTTTCTTT. Protein sequence: CASRPTGGDTEAFF.

The chain has TRBV11-2 and TRBJ1-1; tentative D call: TRBD1 (5 bases). The germline CDR1 and CDR2 sequences are SGHAT and FQNNGV. V was cut by 1 base and J by 11 bases, with 14 bases left in between. The CDR3 has 13 amino acids. This CDR3 is CASSLGGRVGAFF. CDR3 in DNA: TGTGCCAGCAGCTTAGGGGGCCGGGTCGGTGCTTTCTTT.

V gene TRBV7-9 combines with J gene TRBJ2-7; no reliable D call. CDR1 is SEHNR, CDR2 FQNEAQ, per germline (reference sequence). CDR3 size: 13 residues. V was shortened by 0 bases and J by 4 bases, with 7 bases between the two germline ends. The CDR3 DNA follows: TGTGCCAGCAGCTTAGCGCACGATTACGAGCAGTACTTC. Residues: CASSLAHDYEQYF. Filled out from reference TRBV7-9 and TRBJ2-7, the complete variable domain reads DTGVSQNPRHKITKRGQNVTFRCDPISEHNRLYWYRQTLGQGPEFLTYFQNEAQLEKSRLLSDRFSAERPKGSFSTLEIQRTEQGDSAMYLCASSLAHDYEQYFGPGTRLTVT.